Listed below are T cell receptor beta chains from one sample, sequenced in a study of monozygotic twins with cystic fibrosis. TCRdb's table, derived via immunoSEQ multiplex PCR, lists solely in-frame clones and lacks some. The table lists tens of thousands of clones, around nine tenths of them singletons. The sample taken for sequencing was blood. These TCRs come from a boy aged 2 to 10 with cystic fibrosis. The CDR3 runs from the conserved cysteine through the conserved F or W. Each record gives: D gene, V gene, CDR3 length, clone size, J gene, CDR3 DNA, CDR3 protein. D genes are given only for firm matches. Size tells how often a clone was seen (once, few, many) or the class of an expanded clone, and some rows leave it out.

D: TRBD1
V: TRBV27
length: 13
size: .
J: TRBJ1-2
DNA: TGTGCCAGCAGCCTCCGGGACAGCTATGGCTACACCTTC
CDR3: CASSLRDSYGYTF

D: TRBD1
V: TRBV6-1
length: 14
size: .
J: TRBJ2-7
DNA: TGTGCCAGCAGTGAAGTGGCAGGGGGCGGCGAGCAGTACTTC
CDR3: CASSEVAGGGEQYF

D: .
V: TRBV6-1
length: 16
size: .
J: TRBJ2-1
DNA: TGTGCCAGCAGTGAATTAAGGAGAGGGGCCCTGGGTGAGCAGTTCTTC
CDR3: CASSELRRGALGEQFF

D: .
V: TRBV9
length: 14
size: .
J: TRBJ1-2
DNA: TGTGCCAGCAGCGTCAGCCGGGAGCTAGGTGGCTACACCTTC
CDR3: CASSVSRELGGYTF

D: .
V: TRBV5-1
length: 15
size: once
J: TRBJ1-5
DNA: TGCGCCAGCAGCTCGACCCCCGGGGGGGGTCAGCCCCAGCATTTT
CDR3: CASSSTPGGGQPQHF

D: .
V: TRBV5-4
length: 17
size: .
J: TRBJ2-3
DNA: TGTGCCAGCAGCTTGAACGGGGGGCCCGTCGGCACAGATACGCAGTATTTT
CDR3: CASSLNGGPVGTDTQYF

D: .
V: TRBV4-1
length: 16
size: .
J: TRBJ1-3
DNA: TGCGCCAGCAGCCAAGAGCAGGGCAGCTCTGGAAACACCATATATTTT
CDR3: CASSQEQGSSGNTIYF

D: .
V: TRBV5-1
length: 14
size: few
J: TRBJ1-6
DNA: TGCGCCAGCAGCTCCCCGCACAGGGAGTCGCCCCTCCACTTT
CDR3: CASSSPHRESPLHF

D: TRBD1
V: TRBV13
length: 14
size: .
J: TRBJ1-4
DNA: TGTGCCAGCAGCCCCGGGACAGCTAATGAAAAACTGTTTTTT
CDR3: CASSPGTANEKLFF

D: .
V: TRBV11-1
length: 14
size: .
J: TRBJ1-1
DNA: TGTGCCAGCAGCTTATATCAGGGGTACACTGAAGCTTTCTTT
CDR3: CASSLYQGYTEAFF

D: TRBD2
V: TRBV15
length: 19
size: .
J: TRBJ2-4
DNA: TGTGCCACCAGCAGAGATACGGCTAGCGGGGGCCTAGCCAAAAACATTCAGTACTTC
CDR3: CATSRDTASGGLAKNIQYF

D: .
V: TRBV7-8
length: 16
size: few
J: TRBJ1-1
DNA: TGTGCCAGCAGCCTCCACTACCAGGGTGTGAACACTGAAGCTTTCTTT
CDR3: CASSLHYQGVNTEAFF

D: .
V: TRBV4-1
length: 16
size: .
J: TRBJ1-6
DNA: TGCGCCAGCAGCCAAGATAGCGAGGGGTATAATTCACCCCTCCACTTT
CDR3: CASSQDSEGYNSPLHF

D: TRBD1
V: TRBV6-1
length: 13
size: .
J: TRBJ1-1
DNA: TGTGCCAGCAGCCCAGACAGGGGAGGTGAAGCTTTCTTT
CDR3: CASSPDRGGEAFF

D: .
V: TRBV20-1
length: 11
size: once
J: TRBJ1-1
DNA: TGCAGTGTCACAGGATACACTGAAGCTTTCTTT
CDR3: CSVTGYTEAFF

D: .
V: TRBV27
length: 11
size: .
J: TRBJ1-2
DNA: TGTGCCAGCGGCAGGGGTTATGGCTACACCTTC
CDR3: CASGRGYGYTF

D: .
V: TRBV4-1
length: 13
size: few
J: TRBJ1-1
DNA: TGCGCCAGCAGCGGGAAGGGCTACACTGAAGCTTTCTTT
CDR3: CASSGKGYTEAFF

D: .
V: TRBV7-2
length: 14
size: .
J: TRBJ1-1
DNA: TGTGCCAGCAGCTTATGGGGAGAGAACACTGAAGCTTTCTTT
CDR3: CASSLWGENTEAFF

D: TRBD1
V: TRBV7-6
length: 14
size: .
J: TRBJ1-1
DNA: TGTGCCAGCAGCTCTGACAGGGGGAACACTGAAGCTTTCTTT
CDR3: CASSSDRGNTEAFF

D: TRBD1
V: TRBV5-4
length: 12
size: .
J: TRBJ1-2
DNA: TGTGCCAGCAGCCAAGACAGGGATGGCTACACCTTC
CDR3: CASSQDRDGYTF

D: .
V: TRBV6-1
length: 15
size: .
J: TRBJ2-3
DNA: TGTGCCAGCAGTGACACACGGGGGGCCAGAGATACGCAGTATTTT
CDR3: CASSDTRGARDTQYF

D: .
V: TRBV6-1
length: 14
size: once
J: TRBJ1-1
DNA: TGTGCCAGCAGGAGGGGGGATATGGGCACTGAAGCTTTCTTT
CDR3: CASRRGDMGTEAFF

D: TRBD1
V: TRBV5-1
length: 15
size: .
J: TRBJ2-7
DNA: TGCGCCAGCGGGCCGGGACAGGGATTCTCCTACGAGCAGTACTTC
CDR3: CASGPGQGFSYEQYF

D: .
V: TRBV27
length: 13
size: .
J: TRBJ2-7
DNA: TGTGCCAGCAGTTTAGGCGAGGGCTACGAGCAGTACTTC
CDR3: CASSLGEGYEQYF

D: .
V: TRBV5-1
length: 15
size: .
J: TRBJ2-4
DNA: TGCGCCAGCAGCTCGGACCTACCCGGTAGAGACATTCAGTACTTC
CDR3: CASSSDLPGRDIQYF

D: .
V: TRBV7-9
length: 12
size: few
J: TRBJ1-4
DNA: TGTGCCAGCAGCCCCCCGGGCGGGAAACTGTTTTTT
CDR3: CASSPPGGKLFF

D: .
V: TRBV2
length: 12
size: few
J: TRBJ1-5
DNA: TGTGCCAGCAGTGACCCCAGGAAGGACAGGCATTTT
CDR3: CASSDPRKDRHF

D: .
V: TRBV4-2
length: 16
size: .
J: TRBJ1-6
DNA: TGTGCCAGCAGCGACCGTACAGAGGTAGACAATTCACCCCTCCACTTT
CDR3: CASSDRTEVDNSPLHF

D: .
V: TRBV6-1
length: 18
size: .
J: TRBJ2-7
DNA: TGTGCCAGCAGTGAATCACCCCCAGGACATCACCTTAACTACGAGCAGTACTTC
CDR3: CASSESPPGHHLNYEQYF

D: .
V: TRBV4-2
length: 15
size: .
J: TRBJ2-2
DNA: TGTGCCAGCAGCCGATCTTACAGGGCGCCCGGGGAGCTGTTTTTT
CDR3: CASSRSYRAPGELFF

D: .
V: TRBV4-2
length: 20
size: .
J: TRBJ1-1
DNA: TGTGCCAGCAGCCAAGAATTGGTGTCCCGCAACGTCGGGTTTCGGACTGAAGCTTTCTTT
CDR3: CASSQELVSRNVGFRTEAFF

D: .
V: TRBV5-1
length: 16
size: few
J: TRBJ1-1
DNA: TGCGCCAGCAGCTTGATGATGGGTCCCGGGAACACTGAAGCTTTCTTT
CDR3: CASSLMMGPGNTEAFF

D: TRBD2
V: TRBV7-8
length: 16
size: few
J: TRBJ2-1
DNA: TGTGCCAGCAGCTTCGCCGGGACTAGCGGGGGCGGTGAGCAGTTCTTC
CDR3: CASSFAGTSGGGEQFF

D: TRBD1
V: TRBV27
length: 15
size: few
J: TRBJ1-1
DNA: TGTGCCAGCAGTGGACAGGGGTGGGGGAACACTGAAGCTTTCTTT
CDR3: CASSGQGWGNTEAFF

D: .
V: TRBV18
length: 14
size: .
J: TRBJ1-6
DNA: TGTGCCAGCTCACCAACAAGTGGTTATTCACCCCTCCACTTT
CDR3: CASSPTSGYSPLHF

D: .
V: TRBV6-6
length: 13
size: .
J: TRBJ2-1
DNA: TGTGCCAGCAGTCCCCTCATACGCAATGAGCAGTTCTTC
CDR3: CASSPLIRNEQFF

D: TRBD2
V: TRBV5-1
length: 14
size: .
J: TRBJ2-5
DNA: TGCGCCAGCAGCCTCCAGCGGGGGCAAGAGACCCAGTACTTC
CDR3: CASSLQRGQETQYF

D: TRBD1
V: TRBV9
length: 14
size: once
J: TRBJ1-2
DNA: TGTGCCAGCAGCCGACAGGGACAGGACTATGGCTACACCTTC
CDR3: CASSRQGQDYGYTF

D: TRBD2
V: TRBV23-1
length: 17
size: .
J: TRBJ2-7
DNA: TGCGCCAGCAGTCAATACCCTGGGGGAGGGGAAAGCTACGAGCAGTACTTC
CDR3: CASSQYPGGGESYEQYF

D: .
V: TRBV21-1
length: 15
size: .
J: TRBJ1-1
DNA: TGTGCCAGCAGCCCAGGGACAGCCCCAAACACTGAAGCTTTCTTT
CDR3: CASSPGTAPNTEAFF

D: .
V: TRBV19
length: 11
size: .
J: TRBJ1-1
DNA: TGTGCCGGGCAGGGACCGATCCAAGCTTTCTTT
CDR3: CAGQGPIQAFF

D: TRBD2
V: TRBV11-3
length: 15
size: .
J: TRBJ2-3
DNA: TGTGCCAGCAGCTTAGGTAGCGGGATGGGAGATACGCAGTATTTT
CDR3: CASSLGSGMGDTQYF

D: .
V: TRBV6-4
length: 13
size: .
J: TRBJ2-3
DNA: TGTGCCAGCCGGGGTTCTGGCACAGATACGCAGTATTTT
CDR3: CASRGSGTDTQYF

D: TRBD2
V: TRBV27
length: 19
size: .
J: TRBJ2-3
DNA: TGTGCCAGCAGTTTAACGGGTGCGGGGGGCCGGTGGGGCACAGATACGCAGTATTTT
CDR3: CASSLTGAGGRWGTDTQYF

D: .
V: TRBV14
length: 15
size: .
J: TRBJ1-1
DNA: TGTGCCAGCAGCCAAGCTTTTACGGGAAACACTGAAGCTTTCTTT
CDR3: CASSQAFTGNTEAFF

D: .
V: TRBV19
length: 14
size: .
J: TRBJ1-1
DNA: TGTGCCAGTAGTATTTGGGGGGGCTGGACTGAAGCTTTCTTT
CDR3: CASSIWGGWTEAFF

D: .
V: TRBV27
length: 14
size: .
J: TRBJ1-1
DNA: TGTGCCAGCAGTCTTCCCGGGGCTGAAACTGAAGCTTTCTTT
CDR3: CASSLPGAETEAFF

D: TRBD1
V: TRBV5-5
length: 16
size: .
J: TRBJ1-3
DNA: TGTGCCAGCAGCCCTAGCAGGGGGTGGTCTGGAAACACCATATATTTT
CDR3: CASSPSRGWSGNTIYF

D: .
V: TRBV19
length: 16
size: .
J: TRBJ2-7
DNA: TGTGCCAGTAGTATTGGCCCCGCGTGGGGGAACTACGAGCAGTACTTC
CDR3: CASSIGPAWGNYEQYF

D: .
V: TRBV12-5
length: 12
size: .
J: TRBJ2-2
DNA: TGTGCTAGTGGTTTTGGTGGCGGGGAGCTGTTTTTT
CDR3: CASGFGGGELFF

D: TRBD1
V: TRBV7-9
length: 14
size: few
J: TRBJ2-7
DNA: TGTGCCAGCAGCTTAGGGGACAGGGTCTACGAGCAGTACTTC
CDR3: CASSLGDRVYEQYF

D: TRBD1
V: TRBV6-5
length: 14
size: .
J: TRBJ2-7
DNA: TGTGCCAGCAGTTACTCGACAGGGGGCTACGAGCAGTACTTC
CDR3: CASSYSTGGYEQYF

D: TRBD2
V: TRBV10-3
length: 16
size: .
J: TRBJ2-5
DNA: TGTGCCATCAGTGAAGCCGGGACTAGCCTACAAGAGACCCAGTACTTC
CDR3: CAISEAGTSLQETQYF

D: .
V: TRBV5-6
length: 15
size: .
J: TRBJ1-1
DNA: TGTGCCAGCAGCGCCGGTAGGATAGTGAACACTGAAGCTTTCTTT
CDR3: CASSAGRIVNTEAFF